This T cell receptor (beta chain) derives from a study of beta chain features in type 1 diabetes. Expressed TCRB transcripts got sequenced, as all isolated RNA was reverse transcribed. Only in-frame clones appear in the TCRdb table, and some are missing; sequencing was by immunoSEQ multiplex PCR. The sample includes about 180,000 clones, about an eighth seen only once; the top ten take approximately 0.62%. Whole-study results and caveats: Insertion counts at VDJ junctions were lower in type 1 diabetes patients, who also showed more deletions there.

With regard to this clone: Antigen specificity is unknown.

This receptor was taken from a woman aged 18-29 years in good health. Sequenced: central memory CD4+ T cells from blood.

CDR3 in amino acids: CASSQDPGTFGGYTF. CDR3 nucleotides: TGCGCCAGCAGCCAGGATCCAGGGACATTCGGTGGCTACACCTTC. The V call is TRBV4-3, the J call TRBJ1-2, with D tentatively TRBD1 (6 bases). In germline, CDR1 is LGHNA, CDR2 YSLEER. The CDR3 has 15 residues. V was shortened by 3 bases and J by 7 bases, with 18 bases between the two germline ends.